This T cell receptor beta chain was recovered during a study of shared clonotypes between healthy human individuals. Method: immunoSEQ multiplex PCR; TCRdb's copy keeps in-frame clones and lacks some. The sample has over 1.4 million clones, around 95% seen once; the top ten hold over 1%. CDR1 and CDR2 from the germline V gene are SQVTM and ANQGSEA. The CDR3 is 16 amino acids. V gave up 4 bases and J gave up 6 bases; unmatched junction bases: 16. Material for sequencing was naive CD4+ T cells sorted from blood. The subset here: CD45RA+ positively selected. The TCR comes from a man between 25 and 39 years old in good health. This chain uses TRBV29-1 with TRBJ2-7; 9 bases are a match to TRBD2. The CDR3 region has the DNA TGCAGCGTTGCTCTTCCCCAACTAGCGGGCTTCGGCGAGCAGTACTTC. The encoded protein is CSVALPQLAGFGEQYF.